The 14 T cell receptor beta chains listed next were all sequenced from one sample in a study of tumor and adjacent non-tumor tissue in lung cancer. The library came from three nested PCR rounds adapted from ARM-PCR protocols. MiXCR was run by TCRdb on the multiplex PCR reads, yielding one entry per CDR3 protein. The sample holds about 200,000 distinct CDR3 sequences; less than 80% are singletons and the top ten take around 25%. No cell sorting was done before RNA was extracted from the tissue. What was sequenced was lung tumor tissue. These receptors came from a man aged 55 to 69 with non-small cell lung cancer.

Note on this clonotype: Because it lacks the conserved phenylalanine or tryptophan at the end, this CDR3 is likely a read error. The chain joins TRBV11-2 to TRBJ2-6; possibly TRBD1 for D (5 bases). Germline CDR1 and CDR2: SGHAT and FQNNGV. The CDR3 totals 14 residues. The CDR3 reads CASSPVFGANVLTL. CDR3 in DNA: TGTGCCAGCAGTCCTGTCTTTGGGGCCAACGTGCTGACTCTC.

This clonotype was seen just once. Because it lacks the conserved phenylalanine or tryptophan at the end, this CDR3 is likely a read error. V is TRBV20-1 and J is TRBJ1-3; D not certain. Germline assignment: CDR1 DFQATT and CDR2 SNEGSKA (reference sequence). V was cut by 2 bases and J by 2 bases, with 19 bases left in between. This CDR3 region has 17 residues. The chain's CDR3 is CSARTQLDPGAGNTIYI. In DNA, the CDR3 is TGCAGTGCTAGAACACAGCTTGACCCCGGGGCTGGAAACACCATATATATT.

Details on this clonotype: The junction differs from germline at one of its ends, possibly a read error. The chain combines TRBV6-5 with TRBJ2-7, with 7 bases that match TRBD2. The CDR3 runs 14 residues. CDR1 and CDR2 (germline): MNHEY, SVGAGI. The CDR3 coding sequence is TGTGCCAGCAGTCCCAGCGGGACCTCGGTCGAGGAGTACTTC. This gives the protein CASSPSGTSVEEYF.

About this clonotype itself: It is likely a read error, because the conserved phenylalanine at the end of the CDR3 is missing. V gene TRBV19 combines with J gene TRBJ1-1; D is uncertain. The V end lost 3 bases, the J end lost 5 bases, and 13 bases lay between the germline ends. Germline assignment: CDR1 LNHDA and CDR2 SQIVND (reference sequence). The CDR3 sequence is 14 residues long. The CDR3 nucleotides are TGTGCCAGTAGTATTGCAGGATTGAGTACTGAAGCTTTCATT. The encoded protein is CASSIAGLSTEAFI.

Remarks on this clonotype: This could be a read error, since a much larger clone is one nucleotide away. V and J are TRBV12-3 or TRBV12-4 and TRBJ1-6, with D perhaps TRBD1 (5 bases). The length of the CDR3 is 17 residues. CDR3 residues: CASSSSGLDSYNSPLPF. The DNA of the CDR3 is TGTGCCAGCAGTTCCTCAGGGCTCGACAGTTATAATTCACCCCTCCCCTTT.

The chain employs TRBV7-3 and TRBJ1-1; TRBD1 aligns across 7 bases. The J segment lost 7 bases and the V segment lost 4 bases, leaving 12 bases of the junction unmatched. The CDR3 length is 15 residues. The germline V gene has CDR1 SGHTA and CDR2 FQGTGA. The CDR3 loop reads CASSSGTEIDNEAFF. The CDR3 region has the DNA TGTGCCAGCAGCTCCGGGACAGAAATTGACAATGAAGCTTTCTTT. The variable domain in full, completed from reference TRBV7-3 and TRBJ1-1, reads GAGVSQTPSNKVTEKGKYVELRCDPISGHTALYWYRQSLGQGPEFLIYFQGTGAADDSGLPNDRFFAVRPEGSVSTLKIQRTERGDSAVYLCASSSGTEIDNEAFFGQGTRLTVV.

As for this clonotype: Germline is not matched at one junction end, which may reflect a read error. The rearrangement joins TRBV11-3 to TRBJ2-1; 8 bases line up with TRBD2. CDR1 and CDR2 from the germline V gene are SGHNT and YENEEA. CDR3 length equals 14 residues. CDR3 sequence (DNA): TGTGCTAGCAGCTTGAGCGGGAGTACCAATGAGCACTTCTTC. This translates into CASSLSGSTNEHFF.

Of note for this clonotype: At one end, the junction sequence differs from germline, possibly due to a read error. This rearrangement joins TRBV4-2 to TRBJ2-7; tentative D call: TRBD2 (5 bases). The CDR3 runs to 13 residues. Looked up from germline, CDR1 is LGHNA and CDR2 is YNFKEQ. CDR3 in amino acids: CASIEGKSYERYF. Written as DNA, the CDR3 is TGTGCCAGCATCGAGGGCAAATCCTACGAGCGGTACTTC.

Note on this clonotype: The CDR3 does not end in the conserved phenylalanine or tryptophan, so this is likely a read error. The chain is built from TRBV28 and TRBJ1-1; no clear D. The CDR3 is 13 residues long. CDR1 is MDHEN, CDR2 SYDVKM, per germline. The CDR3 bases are TGTGCCAGCAGTTTGGTCCTGAACAGTGAAGCTTTCTAT. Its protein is CASSLVLNSEAFY.

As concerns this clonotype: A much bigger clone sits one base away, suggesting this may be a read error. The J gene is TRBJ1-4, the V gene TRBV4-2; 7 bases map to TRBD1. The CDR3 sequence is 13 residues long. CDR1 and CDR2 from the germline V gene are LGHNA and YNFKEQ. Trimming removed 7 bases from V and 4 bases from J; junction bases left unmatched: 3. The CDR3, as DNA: TGTGCCAGCATGGACAGGCATAATGAAAAACTGTTTTTT. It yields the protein CASMDRHNEKLFF.

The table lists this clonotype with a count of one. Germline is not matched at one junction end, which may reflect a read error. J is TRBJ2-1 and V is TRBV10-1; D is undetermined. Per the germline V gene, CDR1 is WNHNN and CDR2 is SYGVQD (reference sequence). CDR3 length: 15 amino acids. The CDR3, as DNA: TGCGTCAGCAGTGAAAATCCAGACTCCTACAATGAGCAGTTCTTC. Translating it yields CVSSENPDSYNEQFF.

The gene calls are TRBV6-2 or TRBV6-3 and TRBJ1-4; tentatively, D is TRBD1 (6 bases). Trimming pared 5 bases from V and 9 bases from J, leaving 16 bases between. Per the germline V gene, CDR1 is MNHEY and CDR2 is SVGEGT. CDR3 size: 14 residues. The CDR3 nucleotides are TGTGCCAGCAGTCGGGACAATTTCAATAAAAAACTGTTTTTT. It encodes CASSRDNFNKKLFF.

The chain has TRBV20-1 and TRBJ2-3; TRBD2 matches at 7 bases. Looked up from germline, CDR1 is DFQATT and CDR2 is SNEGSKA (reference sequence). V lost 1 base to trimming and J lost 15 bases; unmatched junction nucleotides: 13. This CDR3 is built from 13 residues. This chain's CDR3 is CSARVGGTQTRYF. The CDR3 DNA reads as TGCAGTGCTAGAGTGGGGGGGACGCAGACGCGATATTTT.

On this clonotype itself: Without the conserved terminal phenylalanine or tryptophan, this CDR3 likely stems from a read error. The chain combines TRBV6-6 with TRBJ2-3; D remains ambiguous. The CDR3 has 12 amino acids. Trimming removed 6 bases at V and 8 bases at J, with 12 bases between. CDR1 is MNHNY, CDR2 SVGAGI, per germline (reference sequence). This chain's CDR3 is CASRTDRATQYI. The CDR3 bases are TGTGCCAGCAGGACTGACCGTGCTACGCAGTATATT.